These 28 T cell receptor beta chains share one sample of origin, sequenced in a study of cytomegalovirus exposure and HLA in healthy donors. It was with 60 Vbeta and 13 Jbeta primers that the PCR ran. Some clones are missing from TCRdb's copy, which holds only in-frame ones; the method was immunoSEQ multiplex PCR. The repertoire holds approximately 160,000 clones, around four fifths seen once, with 9.7% in the top ten. Sequencing was carried out using PBMCs. The receptors were gathered from a young man in good health and CMV-seropositive.

V is TRBV7-2 and J is TRBJ2-2; TRBD2 agrees at 10 bases. Germline V gene data show CDR1 as SGHTA and CDR2 as FQGNSA. The length of the CDR3 is 15 residues. V lost 7 bases and J lost 6; bases outside the gene matches: 8. CDR3 in DNA: TGTGCCAGCACCTCAATACTAGCGGGACCCGGGGAGCTGTTTTTT. Its translation is CASTSILAGPGELFF.

As DNA, the CDR3 is TGTGCCAGTAGTATCCAAAACCCGACAGGGAACCGCTTCTCCTACGAGCAGTACTTC. This translates into CASSIQNPTGNRFSYEQYF. The chain is built from TRBV19 and TRBJ2-7, with 7 bases identical to TRBD1. Trimming at V came to 3 bases and at J to 0 bases, leaving 17 bases not matched to a gene. Germline V lookup: CDR1 LNHDA, CDR2 SQIVND (reference sequence). This CDR3 comprises 19 residues. The variable domain in full, completed from reference TRBV19 and TRBJ2-7, reads DGGITQSPKYLFRKEGQNVTLSCEQNLNHDAMYWYRQDPGQGLRLIYYSQIVNDFQKGDIAEGYSVSREKKESFPLTVTSAQKNPTAFYLCASSIQNPTGNRFSYEQYFGPGTRLTVT.

This chain connects TRBV5-4 to TRBJ1-3; D is undetermined. Germline CDR1 is SGHNT and CDR2 is YYREEE (reference sequence). Trimming left V 4 bases short and J 0 bases short, with 17 bases between. The CDR3 length is 17 residues. CDR3 sequence reads: CASSTRPDSFSGNTIYF. For the CDR3, the DNA is TGTGCCAGCAGCACTCGACCCGACTCCTTCTCTGGAAACACCATATATTTT.

The chain joins TRBV7-9 to TRBJ2-6; D may be TRBD1 (6 bases). CDR3 length: 16 residues. Germline CDR1 is SEHNR and CDR2 is FQNEAQ (reference sequence). Trimming stripped 3 bases from V and 2 bases from J, with 11 bases between. The CDR3 nucleotides read TGTGCCAGCAGCTTCTCACCAGGGGCTGGGGCCAACGTCCTGACTTTC. It codes for CASSFSPGAGANVLTF.

The V gene is TRBV27, the J gene TRBJ2-7; TRBD1 matches 8 bases. Germline trimming cut 5 bases from V and 5 bases from J; bases unmatched to any gene: 8. CDR1 MNHEY and CDR2 SMNVEV come from the germline V gene (reference sequence). CDR3 length equals 14 residues. The CDR3 protein is CASSGGVDRDEQYF. The CDR3, as DNA: TGTGCCAGCAGTGGGGGAGTGGACAGGGACGAGCAGTACTTC.

The chain is built from TRBV29-1 and TRBJ1-4; 8 nucleotides line up with TRBD1. V was clipped by 6 bases and J by 7 bases; unmatched bases: 16. This CDR3 is built from 16 residues. Germline V CDR1 and CDR2: SQVTM, ANQGSEA. The CDR3 loop reads CSVARNGQGGGEKLFF. CDR3 sequence (DNA): TGCAGCGTCGCCCGTAACGGACAGGGCGGTGGTGAAAAACTGTTTTTT.

J is TRBJ1-2 and V is TRBV27; D is perhaps TRBD1 (6 bases). Trimming cost V 3 bases and J 5 bases, with 10 bases left between them. This CDR3 spans 13 amino acids. From germline, CDR1 is MNHEY and CDR2 SMNVEV (reference sequence). CDR3 loop: CASSFRRGYGYTF. In DNA, the CDR3 is TGTGCCAGCAGTTTCCGCAGGGGATATGGCTACACCTTC.

The chain joins TRBV11-2 to TRBJ1-1; tentatively, D is TRBD1 (5 bases). The CDR3 has 14 residues. The germline V and J ends were trimmed by 0 bases and 6 bases, with 11 bases remaining between them. The germline V gene encodes CDR1 SGHAT and CDR2 FQNNGV. DNA of the CDR3: TGTGCCAGCAGCTTAGATCCGGGGGTTTCTGAAGCTTTCTTT. Protein product: CASSLDPGVSEAFF.

This clone was counted a single time. An end of the junction differs from the germline gene, which may be a read error. V is TRBV18 and J is TRBJ1-3, with D possibly TRBD1 on 6 matching bases. The CDR3 consists of 13 residues. Germline-derived CDR1 and CDR2 are KGHSH and LQKENI. This CDR3 is CASSPEVDLEGDF. In nucleotides, the CDR3 is TGTGCCAGCTCACCGGAAGTAGACCTCGAGGGGGATTTT.

This clone was seen a few times. This rearrangement joins TRBV15 to TRBJ1-3; possibly TRBD1 for D (6 bases). CDR1 and CDR2 (germline): LNHNV, YYDKDF (reference sequence). This CDR3 contains 15 residues. V lost 3 bases and J 4 bases, leaving 13 bases between the germline ends. The CDR3 sequence is CATSSGTNRGNTIYF. Written as DNA, the CDR3 is TGTGCCACCAGCAGCGGGACAAACAGGGGAAACACCATATATTTT.

About this clone: One junction end does not reproduce the germline sequence, and a read error may be involved. This chain uses TRBV10-2 with TRBJ2-1; D perhaps matches TRBD2 (6 bases). This CDR3 contains 11 residues. Germline values: CDR1 WSHSY, CDR2 SAAADI. This chain's CDR3 is CGGGSYNEQFF. The CDR3 coding sequence is TGTGGTGGGGGGTCCTACAATGAGCAGTTCTTC.

This chain joins TRBV29-1 and TRBJ2-6, with 8 bases fitting TRBD2. Germline CDR1 reads SQVTM; CDR2 reads ANQGSEA. There are 17 residues in the CDR3. The junction had 8 bases not matched to a gene; V was cut back by 2 bases and J by 2 bases. The CDR3 DNA reads as TGCAGCGTTGAATCCAGCGGGAGTAACCCTGGGGCCAACGTCCTGACTTTC. It yields the protein CSVESSGSNPGANVLTF.

The CDR3 DNA reads as TGCGCCAGCAGCTTGGTGGTGGGAGCGGCCTATGGCTACACCTTC. Amino acids: CASSLVVGAAYGYTF. The rearrangement links TRBV5-1 to TRBJ1-2, with unresolved D. The CDR3 is 15 amino acids. V lost 0 bases and J 4 bases, leaving 13 bases between the germline ends. CDR1 is SGHRS and CDR2 is YFSETQ in the germline V gene.

This clone was picked up a small number of times. This chain connects TRBV11-2 to TRBJ2-5; 8 nucleotides align to TRBD2. The germline V gene has CDR1 SGHAT and CDR2 FQNNGV. This CDR3 spans 13 amino acids. The ends lost 2 bases at V and 7 bases at J; junction bases unmatched: 3. The CDR3, as DNA: TGTGCCAGCAGCTTACAGCGGGAGACGACCCAGTACTTC. Amino acid sequence: CASSLQRETTQYF.

The chain has TRBV5-1 and TRBJ1-3, with D unclear. The V end lost 2 bases, the J end lost 9 bases, and 12 bases lay between the germline ends. This CDR3 is 13 amino acids long. CDR1 is SGHRS, CDR2 YFSETQ, per germline. The CDR3 reads CASSFTTGGTIYF. The CDR3 DNA reads TGCGCCAGCAGCTTTACTACGGGTGGCACCATATATTTT.

The sample holds one count of this clone. Written as DNA, the CDR3 is TGTGCCAGCATCACAGGGTTAGGTCAGCCCCAGCATTTT. The encoded protein is CASITGLGQPQHF. The rearrangement links TRBV2 to TRBJ1-5, with D tentatively TRBD1 (6 bases). The germline V gene has CDR1 SNHLY and CDR2 FYNNEI. V dropped 7 bases and J dropped 6 bases, with 13 bases sitting between them. The CDR3 sequence is 13 residues long.

V usage is TRBV4-1 and J usage is TRBJ2-7; 8 bases align to TRBD2. The CDR3 is made up of 14 amino acids. Germline assignment: CDR1 MGHRA and CDR2 YSYEKL. Trimming at V came to 2 bases and at J to 6 bases, leaving 6 bases not matched to a gene. CDR3 sequence: CASSQPGLVSEQYF. The CDR3 DNA reads as TGCGCCAGCAGCCAACCGGGACTAGTTTCCGAGCAGTACTTC.

The chain recombines TRBV5-1 with TRBJ1-1, with D perhaps TRBD1 (5 bases). V was clipped by 0 bases and J by 4 bases, with 10 bases between them. CDR3 length: 14 amino acids. Germline V gene data show CDR1 as SGHRS and CDR2 as YFSETQ. The CDR3 spells CASSLESGGTEAFF. In DNA, the CDR3 is TGCGCCAGCAGCTTGGAGTCGGGGGGCACTGAAGCTTTCTTT.

The chain combines TRBV4-1 with TRBJ1-2; D may be TRBD1 (5 bases). Trimming removed 0 bases at V and 6 bases at J, with 11 bases between. The V gene's germline CDR1 is MGHRA and CDR2 YSYEKL. The CDR3 consists of 14 residues. The CDR3: CASSQDFRGNGYTF. CDR3 nucleotide sequence: TGCGCCAGCAGCCAAGATTTCCGGGGGAATGGCTACACCTTC.

The CDR3 DNA follows: TGTGCCACCAGCAGAAGTCGGTCAAATCAGCCCCAGCATTTT. Encoded protein: CATSRSRSNQPQHF. This sequence joins TRBV15 and TRBJ1-5; unclear D gene. V lost 2 bases and J lost 4, with 9 bases in between. This CDR3 contains 14 residues. The germline gives CDR1 LNHNV, CDR2 YYDKDF (reference sequence).

The chain employs TRBV5-4 and TRBJ1-3; weak D call: TRBD1 (6 bases). The CDR3 totals 17 residues. Between the trimmed V and J ends, which lost 4 bases and 7 bases, there was a span of 24 bases. In germline, CDR1 is SGHNT, CDR2 YYREEE (reference sequence). The CDR3 sequence is CASSPGPGTFRGNTIYF. CDR3 DNA: TGTGCCAGCAGCCCAGGCCCAGGAACATTTAGGGGGAACACCATATATTTT.

CDR3 in amino acids: CASRGLGQGKYGYTF. CDR3 in DNA: TGTGCCAGCAGGGGGCTGGGACAGGGGAAGTACGGCTACACCTTC. This chain uses TRBV2 with TRBJ1-2; 10 nucleotides line up with TRBD1. Germline-derived CDR1 and CDR2 are SNHLY and FYNNEI. This CDR3 spans 15 amino acids. V dropped 6 bases and J dropped 8; count of bases not matched to a gene: 12.

This clone was picked up one time. The chain carries TRBV18 and TRBJ2-5; 7 bases fit TRBD1. Per the germline V gene, CDR1 is KGHSH and CDR2 is LQKENI. V shed 6 bases, J shed 4 bases, and the junction held 11 bases outside the gene matches. The CDR3 loop spans 15 amino acids. CDR3 sequence reads: CASSENRGPSETQYF. CDR3 DNA sequence: TGTGCCAGCTCGGAAAACAGGGGTCCGTCAGAGACCCAGTACTTC.

The CDR3 sequence: CASKKERRTDTQYF. CDR3 DNA: TGTGCCAGCAAGAAAGAGCGGCGCACAGATACGCAGTATTTT. The gene calls are TRBV6-6 and TRBJ2-3, with D possibly being TRBD2 (5 bases). The CDR3 length is 14 residues. The germline CDR1 and CDR2 sequences are MNHNY and SVGAGI (reference sequence). The V end was cut by 7 bases, the J end by 1 base, with 12 bases between.

This clone was seen more than once but under ten times. The chain combines TRBV5-4 with TRBJ2-7; 8 bases agree with TRBD1. This CDR3 has 14 residues. With 7 bases clipped from V and 1 base from J, the junction kept 7 bases outside the gene matches. Germline V gene data show CDR1 as SGHNT and CDR2 as YYREEE (reference sequence). The CDR3 bases are TGTGCCAGCTGGAGGACAGGGAAGTCCTACGAGCAGTACTTC. Its protein is CASWRTGKSYEQYF.

This chain connects TRBV29-1 to TRBJ2-3; D remains ambiguous. The CDR3 spans 12 residues. V shed 3 bases and J shed 2 bases, with 6 bases lying between them. Germline assignment: CDR1 SQVTM and CDR2 ANQGSEA. The CDR3 DNA is TGCAGCGTTGACCGAGCCACAGATACGCAGTATTTT. Translation: CSVDRATDTQYF.

In its sample, this clone was seen a few times. The CDR3 DNA is TGTGCCAGCAGTCGCCACATCTCTGGAAACACCATATATTTT. This encodes CASSRHISGNTIYF. This chain connects TRBV6-5 to TRBJ1-3; D remains ambiguous. The germline CDR1 and CDR2 sequences are MNHEY and SVGAGI. Between the trimmed V and J ends, which lost 5 bases and 0 bases, there was a span of 8 bases. The CDR3 is 14 residues long.

The chain has TRBV6-6 and TRBJ1-5, with 7 bases identical to TRBD1. The trim removed 6 bases at V and 3 bases at J, leaving 5 bases unmatched. CDR3 length: 14 residues. Germline V gene data show CDR1 as MNHNY and CDR2 as SVGAGI (reference sequence). The CDR3 DNA sequence: TGTGCCAGCAGCAGACAGGGCCTCAATCAGCCCCAGCATTTT. Protein: CASSRQGLNQPQHF.